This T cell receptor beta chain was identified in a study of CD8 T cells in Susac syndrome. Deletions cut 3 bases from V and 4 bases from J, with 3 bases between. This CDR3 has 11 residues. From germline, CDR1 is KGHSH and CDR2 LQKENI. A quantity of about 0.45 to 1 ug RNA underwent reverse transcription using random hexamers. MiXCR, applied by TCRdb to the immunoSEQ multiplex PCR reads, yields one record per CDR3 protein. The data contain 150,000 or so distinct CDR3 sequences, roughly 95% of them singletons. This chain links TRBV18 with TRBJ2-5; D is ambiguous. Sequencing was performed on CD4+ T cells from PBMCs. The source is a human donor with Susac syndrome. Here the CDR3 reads CASSPSETQYF. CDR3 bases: TGTGCCAGCTCACCTTCAGAGACCCAGTACTTC.